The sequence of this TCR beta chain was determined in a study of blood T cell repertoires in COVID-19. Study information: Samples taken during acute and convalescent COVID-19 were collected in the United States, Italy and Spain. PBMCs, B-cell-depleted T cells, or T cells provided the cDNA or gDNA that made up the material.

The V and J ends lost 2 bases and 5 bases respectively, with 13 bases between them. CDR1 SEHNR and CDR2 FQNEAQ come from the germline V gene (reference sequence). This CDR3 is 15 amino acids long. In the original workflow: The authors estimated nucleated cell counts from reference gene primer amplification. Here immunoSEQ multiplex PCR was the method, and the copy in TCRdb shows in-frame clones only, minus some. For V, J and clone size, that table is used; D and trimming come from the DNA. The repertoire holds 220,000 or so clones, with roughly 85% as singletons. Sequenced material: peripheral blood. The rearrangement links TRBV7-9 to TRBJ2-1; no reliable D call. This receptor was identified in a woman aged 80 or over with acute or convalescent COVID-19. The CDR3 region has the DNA TGTGCCAGCAGCTTACTGCCCGGTAGTCACAATGAGCAGTTCTTC. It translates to CASSLLPGSHNEQFF.